The 17 T cell receptor beta chains listed next were all sequenced from one sample in a study of T cell responses to AZD1222 COVID-19 vaccine. The repertoire was sequenced with immunoSEQ multiplex PCR; TCRdb's copy has only in-frame clones and lacks some. The repertoire holds over 150,000 clones, with 92% as singletons. Sequencing was performed on peripheral blood, taken on day 0 of AZD1222 vaccination. These receptors came from an adult in good health.

The chain is built from TRBV5-1 and TRBJ1-4; possibly TRBD1 for D (5 bases). Germline V lookup: CDR1 SGHRS, CDR2 YFSETQ. The CDR3 covers 15 residues. V was shortened by 2 bases and J by 0 bases, with 8 bases between the two germline ends. The DNA of the CDR3 is TGCGCCAGCAGCTTAGGACATTCAACTAATGAAAAACTGTTTTTT. This encodes CASSLGHSTNEKLFF.

This clone showed up just once. The rearrangement joins TRBV5-1 to TRBJ2-5, with a possible D match to TRBD2 (7 bases). With 0 bases removed from V and 5 bases from J, the gap between germline ends came to 20 bases. This CDR3 has 17 amino acids. Germline-derived CDR1 and CDR2 are SGHRS and YFSETQ. CDR3 in amino acids: CASSLGFAGARGETQYF. The CDR3 coding sequence is TGCGCCAGCAGCTTGGGTTTCGCGGGGGCCCGGGGGGAGACCCAGTACTTC.

The chain is built from TRBV25-1 and TRBJ2-3, with TRBD1 matching 11 bases. V dropped 7 bases and J dropped 4; count of bases not matched to a gene: 10. Germline values: CDR1 MGHDK, CDR2 SYGVNS. The CDR3 spans 16 residues. CDR3 region: CASTGWSDRGPDTQYF. The CDR3 coding sequence is TGTGCCAGCACGGGGTGGTCGGACAGGGGGCCAGATACGCAGTATTTT. Filled out from reference TRBV25-1 and TRBJ2-3, the complete variable domain reads EADIYQTPRYLVIGTGKKITLECSQTMGHDKMYWYQQDPGMELHLIHYSYGVNSTEKGDLSSESTVSRIRTEHFPLTLESARPSHTSQYLCASTGWSDRGPDTQYFGPGTRLTVL.

V and J are TRBV11-2 and TRBJ1-2; the D is unclear. The V gene's germline CDR1 is SGHAT and CDR2 FQNNGV. There are 12 residues in the CDR3. V was cut by 1 base and J by 7 bases, with 7 bases left in between. CDR3 in amino acids: CASSLARGGYTF. DNA for the CDR3: TGTGCCAGCAGCTTAGCGCGGGGTGGCTACACCTTC.

This chain joins TRBV19 and TRBJ2-7; 9 bases agree with TRBD1. The V and J ends lost 4 bases and 3 bases, in that order; junction bases with no gene match: 10. This CDR3 has 16 residues. Germline V gives CDR1 LNHDA, CDR2 SQIVND (reference sequence). CDR3 bases: TGTGCCAGTAGTAAGACAGGGGGAACTGTAAGCTACGAGCAGTACTTC. It encodes CASSKTGGTVSYEQYF.

This chain connects TRBV18 to TRBJ1-1; TRBD1 is a possible D gene (5 bases). The CDR3 loop spans 14 amino acids. V dropped 6 bases and J dropped 1 base, with 12 bases sitting between them. Looked up from germline, CDR1 is KGHSH and CDR2 is LQKENI. CDR3 coding DNA: TGTGCCAGCTCGCCAGGGTTCGGGAACACTGAAGCTTTCTTT. Its protein product is CASSPGFGNTEAFF.

This clone was observed a few times. This chain joins TRBV7-2 and TRBJ1-4; 9 positions match TRBD1. Germline loops: CDR1 SGHTA, CDR2 FQGNSA. CDR3 size: 14 residues. V dropped 6 bases and J dropped 8; count of bases not matched to a gene: 7. The CDR3 DNA is TGTGCCAGCAGTCTAGACAGGGGGTGGGAAAAACTGTTTTTT. It specifies CASSLDRGWEKLFF.

The V call is TRBV5-4, the J call TRBJ1-1; D remains ambiguous. Germline CDR1 is SGHNT and CDR2 is YYREEE (reference sequence). V was pared by 3 bases and J by 1 base, with 13 bases between. This CDR3 is built from 15 residues. The CDR3 DNA follows: TGTGCCAGCAGCTCGCCGAGAGGGTCGAACACTGAAGCTTTCTTT. Translating gives CASSSPRGSNTEAFF.

The chain uses TRBV4-1 and TRBJ2-5; 8 bases align to TRBD1. The V segment lost 3 bases and the J segment 5 bases; nucleotides outside the gene matches: 11. Germline values: CDR1 MGHRA, CDR2 YSYEKL. The length of the CDR3 is 16 residues. CDR3 region: CASSHLTGQGMETQYF. The CDR3, as DNA: TGCGCCAGCAGCCACCTTACCGGACAGGGAATGGAGACCCAGTACTTC.

The chain carries TRBV19 and TRBJ1-1; D unresolved. V gave up 9 bases and J gave up 4 bases, with 18 bases separating them. The CDR3 extends over 14 amino acids. CDR1 and CDR2 (germline): LNHDA, SQIVND (reference sequence). The DNA for the CDR3 is TGTGCCAGCCGAAAAACCCCGTCCGGCACTGAAGCTTTCTTT. Translation gives CASRKTPSGTEAFF.

This sequence joins TRBV7-2 and TRBJ1-2, with no clear D. CDR3 size: 15 residues. V lost 1 base, J lost 4 bases, and 13 bases lay in between. The V gene's germline CDR1 is SGHTA and CDR2 FQGNSA. CDR3 amino acids: CASSLGRGTGYGYTF. The CDR3 nucleotides read TGTGCCAGCAGCTTAGGACGGGGTACCGGCTATGGCTACACCTTC. Full variable domain (missing parts from reference TRBV7-2 and TRBJ1-2): GAGVSQSPSNKVTEKGKDVELRCDPISGHTALYWYRQSLGQGLEFLIYFQGNSAPDKSGLPSDRFSAERTGGSVSTLTIQRTQQEDSAVYLCASSLGRGTGYGYTFGSGTRLTVV.

The V gene is TRBV5-1, the J gene TRBJ2-3, with 13 positions matching TRBD2. The CDR3 spans 16 residues. Looked up from germline, CDR1 is SGHRS and CDR2 is YFSETQ. With V trimmed by 4 bases and J by 5 bases, 7 bases remained unmatched. The CDR3 region is CASSPKTSGGRDTQYF. Written as DNA, the CDR3 is TGCGCCAGCAGCCCGAAGACTAGCGGGGGGCGAGATACGCAGTATTTT.

The V gene is TRBV7-2, the J gene TRBJ2-1, with 13 positions matching TRBD2. CDR3 length: 17 amino acids. Trimming cost V 5 bases and J 4 bases; bases outside gene matches: 8. The germline gives CDR1 SGHTA, CDR2 FQGNSA. As DNA, the CDR3 is TGTGCCAGCAGCCCCCAAGGACTAGCGGGAGCGTACAATGAGCAGTTCTTC. Translated: CASSPQGLAGAYNEQFF.

The chain uses TRBV7-2 and TRBJ1-2; no firm D call. The CDR3 covers 11 residues. CDR1 and CDR2 (germline): SGHTA, FQGNSA. The V gene lost 3 bases and the J gene lost 7 bases, with 6 bases spanning the gap. DNA of the CDR3: TGTGCCAGCAGCTTTGGGGTTGGCTACACCTTC. This translates into CASSFGVGYTF.

This chain joins TRBV4-1 and TRBJ2-5; 8 positions agree with TRBD1. Germline-derived CDR1 and CDR2 are MGHRA and YSYEKL. The junction had 7 bases not matched to a gene; V was cut back by 5 bases and J by 2 bases. The CDR3 has 15 residues. CDR3 coding DNA: TGCGCCAGCAGCTCGGGACAGGTGGGGCAAGAGACCCAGTACTTC. Its translation is CASSSGQVGQETQYF.

The J gene is TRBJ1-2, the V gene TRBV19; D is perhaps TRBD1 (5 bases). From germline, CDR1 is LNHDA and CDR2 SQIVND (reference sequence). Trimming shortened V by 2 bases and J by 4 bases, and 11 bases separated the two germline ends. This CDR3 has 14 amino acids. CDR3 in amino acids: CASSIIFGTYGYTF. For the CDR3, the DNA is TGTGCCAGTAGTATAATATTCGGGACCTATGGCTACACCTTC.

This clone was detected only once. The chain has TRBV5-6 and TRBJ1-1, with a possible D match to TRBD1 (5 bases). Germline loops: CDR1 SGHDT, CDR2 YYEEEE. This CDR3 comprises 13 residues. Trimming removed 2 bases from V and 3 bases from J, with 8 bases in between. Here the CDR3 reads CASSFDSYTEAFF. The CDR3 DNA reads TGTGCCAGCAGCTTCGACAGCTACACTGAAGCTTTCTTT.